This T cell receptor (beta chain) originates from a study of blood T cell repertoires in COVID-19 (dated by TCRdb to 2020 to 2021). For the wider study: Collaborator samples came from the United States, Italy and Spain and covered acute and convalescent phases of COVID-19. The prospective study material was composed of cDNA or gDNA derived from T cells, B-cell-depleted T cells, or PBMCs. Deeply sampled blood TCRbeta repertoires from subjects exposed to, actively infected with, or recovered from COVID-19 were included in the dataset. The repertoires were made available in a free public database intended to serve as a resource for research on the immune response to SARS-CoV-2. The samples were drawn from two sources: the first 160 participants of the ongoing ImmuneRACE study, and 950 to 1,500 subjects contributed by 6 global collaborators. A de-identified subject ID, COVID-19 status, age in years and sex were almost always included in the sample metadata. Where available, HLA class I and class II types were obtained from metadata supplied by the sample provider rather than from assay-based typing. Points the paper makes about the study in general: How much clinical and demographic metadata was included differed by source and by participant, and the metadata was provided uncurated.

As regards this clone: Which antigen it targets is not known. No clone much larger than this one lies a single base away; base qualities are absent.

Whole blood was collected in K2EDTA tubes by collaborating institutions according to the institutions' own protocols. For TCRbeta analysis, collaborators shipped samples as frozen whole blood, isolated PBMCs, or DNA extracted from either of those sample types. TCRbeta CDR3 regions were amplified from genomic DNA using the immunoSEQ Assay, a bias-controlled multiplex PCR. The study's own analysis went as follows. Nucleated cell counts per sample were estimated from amplification of reference gene primers within the assay. To quantify the absolute abundance of each unique TCRbeta CDR3 rearrangement, sequence reads were collapsed and filtered. Productive Simpson clonality was computed per sample as the square root of Simpson's diversity index over productive rearrangements. In its TCRdb copy, this immuneACCESS table keeps in-frame sequences only and misses some clones. Where compared with another copy, unresolved V genes explain less than half of these, and the others have no known cause. V, J and clone size were drawn from that table, and D and trimming were deduced from the DNA. The sample table contains 40,000 or so clones; only one count was recorded for approximately 80% of them. The ten largest clones take up 4.5% to 6% of the sample.

The CDR1 and CDR2 encoded by the germline V gene are SGHTA and FQGTGA. At the junction V is shortened by 1 base and J by 6 bases, with 3 bases in between. The CDR3 runs 12 residues from the cysteine to the phenylalanine. Kept here is only the CDR3 DNA, which spans 36 bases and is read in frame from base 1. The sequencing sample was made of peripheral blood. The chain joins TRBV7-3 to TRBJ2-2, with no confidently assigned D gene. The sequence was obtained from a man aged 45 to 65 with active COVID-19. The CDR3 protein: CASSLKPGELFF. The DNA is TGTGCCAGCAGCTTAAAGCCCGGGGAGCTGTTTTTT.